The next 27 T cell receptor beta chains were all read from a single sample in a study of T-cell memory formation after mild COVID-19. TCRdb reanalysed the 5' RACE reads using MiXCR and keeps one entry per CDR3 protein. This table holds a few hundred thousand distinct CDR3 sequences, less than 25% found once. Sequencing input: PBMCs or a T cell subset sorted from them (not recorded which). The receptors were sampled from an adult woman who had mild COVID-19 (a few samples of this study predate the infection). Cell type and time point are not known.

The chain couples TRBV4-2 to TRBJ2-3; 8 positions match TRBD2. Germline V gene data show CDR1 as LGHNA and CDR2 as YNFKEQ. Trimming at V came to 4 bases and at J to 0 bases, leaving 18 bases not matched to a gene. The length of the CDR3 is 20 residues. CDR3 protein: CASSLPSGSSPDSSTDTQYF. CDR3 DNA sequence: TGTGCCAGCAGCCTCCCGAGCGGGAGCTCGCCGGATTCTAGCACAGATACGCAGTATTTT.

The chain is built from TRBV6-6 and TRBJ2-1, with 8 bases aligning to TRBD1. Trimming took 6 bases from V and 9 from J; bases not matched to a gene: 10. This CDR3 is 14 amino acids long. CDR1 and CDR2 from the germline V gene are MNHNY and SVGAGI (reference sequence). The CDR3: CASSPRTGFGEQFF. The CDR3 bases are TGTGCCAGCAGCCCAAGGACAGGGTTCGGTGAGCAGTTCTTC.

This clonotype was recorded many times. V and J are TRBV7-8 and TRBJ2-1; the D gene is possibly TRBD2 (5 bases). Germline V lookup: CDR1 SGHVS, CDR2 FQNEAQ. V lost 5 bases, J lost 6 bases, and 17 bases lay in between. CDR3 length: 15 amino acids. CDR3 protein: CASSLRTPPFNEQFF. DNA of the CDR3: TGTGCCAGCAGCCTACGGACTCCTCCCTTCAATGAGCAGTTCTTC.

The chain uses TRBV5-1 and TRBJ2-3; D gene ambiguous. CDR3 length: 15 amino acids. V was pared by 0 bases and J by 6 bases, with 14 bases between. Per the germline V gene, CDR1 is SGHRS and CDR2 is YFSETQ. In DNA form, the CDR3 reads TGCGCCAGCAGCTTGGGACATTCTATAAGGGATACGCAGTATTTT. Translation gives CASSLGHSIRDTQYF.

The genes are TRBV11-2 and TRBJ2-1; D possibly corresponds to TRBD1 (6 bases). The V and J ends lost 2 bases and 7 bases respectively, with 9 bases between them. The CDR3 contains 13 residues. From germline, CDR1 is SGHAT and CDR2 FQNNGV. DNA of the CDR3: TGTGCCAGCAGCTTATGGGACACTAATGAGCAGTTCTTC. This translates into CASSLWDTNEQFF.

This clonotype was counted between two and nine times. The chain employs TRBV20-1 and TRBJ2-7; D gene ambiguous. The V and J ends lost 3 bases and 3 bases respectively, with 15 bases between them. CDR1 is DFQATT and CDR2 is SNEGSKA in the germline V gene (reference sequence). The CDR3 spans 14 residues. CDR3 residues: CSARAAQPFYEQYF. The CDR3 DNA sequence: TGCAGTGCTAGGGCTGCACAACCCTTCTACGAGCAGTACTTC.

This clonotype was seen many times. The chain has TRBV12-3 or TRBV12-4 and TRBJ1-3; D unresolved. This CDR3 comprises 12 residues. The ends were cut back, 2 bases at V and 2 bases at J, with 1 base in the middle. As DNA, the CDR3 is TGTGCCAGCAGTTTAACTGGAAACACCATATATTTT. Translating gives CASSLTGNTIYF.

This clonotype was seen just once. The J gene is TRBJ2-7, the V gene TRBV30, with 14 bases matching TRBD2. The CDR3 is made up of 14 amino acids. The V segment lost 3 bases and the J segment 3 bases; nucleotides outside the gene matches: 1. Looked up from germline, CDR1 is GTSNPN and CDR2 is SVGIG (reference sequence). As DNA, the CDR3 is TGTGCCTGGAGCGGGACTAGCGGGAGCTACGAGCAGTACTTC. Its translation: CAWSGTSGSYEQYF.

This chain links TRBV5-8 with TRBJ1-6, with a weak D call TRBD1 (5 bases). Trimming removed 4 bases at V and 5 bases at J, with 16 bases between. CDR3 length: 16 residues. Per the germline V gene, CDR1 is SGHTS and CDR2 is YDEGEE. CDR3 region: CASSQRVRGDNSPLHF. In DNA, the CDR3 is TGTGCCAGCAGCCAACGTGTGCGGGGGGATAATTCACCCCTCCACTTT.

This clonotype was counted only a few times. CDR3 region: CASSFDSIEAFF. The CDR3 nucleotides are TGTGCCAGCAGCTTTGACAGCATCGAGGCTTTCTTT. The chain links TRBV7-8 to TRBJ1-1; D possibly corresponds to TRBD1 (5 bases). The germline V gene encodes CDR1 SGHVS and CDR2 FQNEAQ. Trimming pared 3 bases from V and 11 bases from J, leaving 13 bases between. The CDR3 covers 12 residues.

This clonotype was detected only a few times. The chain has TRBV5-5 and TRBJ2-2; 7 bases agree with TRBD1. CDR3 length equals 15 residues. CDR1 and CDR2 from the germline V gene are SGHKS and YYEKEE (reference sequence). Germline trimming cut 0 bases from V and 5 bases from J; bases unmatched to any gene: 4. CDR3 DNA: TGTGCCAGCAGCTTGGCGGACAGGTGGACCGGGGAGCTGTTTTTT. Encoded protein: CASSLADRWTGELFF.

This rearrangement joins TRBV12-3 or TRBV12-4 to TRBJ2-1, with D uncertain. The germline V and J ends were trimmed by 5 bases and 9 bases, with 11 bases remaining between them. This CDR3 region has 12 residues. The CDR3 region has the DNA TGTGCCAGCAGTCTCACCCGGGTTGAGCAGTTCTTC. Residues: CASSLTRVEQFF.

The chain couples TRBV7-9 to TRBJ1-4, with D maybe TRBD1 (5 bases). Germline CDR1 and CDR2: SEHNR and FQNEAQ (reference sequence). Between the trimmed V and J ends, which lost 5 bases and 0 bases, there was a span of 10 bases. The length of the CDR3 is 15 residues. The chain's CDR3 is CASSLQTATNEKLFF. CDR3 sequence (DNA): TGTGCCAGCAGCCTCCAGACAGCAACTAATGAAAAACTGTTTTTT.

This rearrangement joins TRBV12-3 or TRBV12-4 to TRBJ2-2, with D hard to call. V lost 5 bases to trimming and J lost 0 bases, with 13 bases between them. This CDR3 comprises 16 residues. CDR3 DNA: TGTGCCAGCAGTCCCCCCCAAGACCCGAACACCGGGGAGCTGTTTTTT. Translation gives CASSPPQDPNTGELFF.

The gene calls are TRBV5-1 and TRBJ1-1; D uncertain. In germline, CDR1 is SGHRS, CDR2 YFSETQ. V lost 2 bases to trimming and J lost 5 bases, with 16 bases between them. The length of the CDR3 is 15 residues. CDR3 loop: CASSLRPTSGTEAFF. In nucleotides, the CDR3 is TGCGCCAGCAGCTTACGCCCCACCTCAGGTACTGAAGCTTTCTTT.

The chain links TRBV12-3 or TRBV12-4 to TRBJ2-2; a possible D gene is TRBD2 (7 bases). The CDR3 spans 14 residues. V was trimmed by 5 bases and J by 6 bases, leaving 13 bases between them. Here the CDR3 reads CASSPGGGPGELFF. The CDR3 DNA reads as TGTGCCAGCAGTCCTGGGGGGGGGCCCGGGGAGCTGTTTTTT.

The CDR3 is CSAPAGLQNTGELFF. The CDR3 DNA reads TGCAGTGCTCCAGCGGGTCTCCAAAACACCGGGGAGCTGTTTTTT. J is TRBJ2-2 and V is TRBV20-1; a weak D match, TRBD2 (6 bases). The CDR3 extends over 15 amino acids. The germline V gene encodes CDR1 DFQATT and CDR2 SNEGSKA (reference sequence). V was clipped by 5 bases and J by 2 bases, with 15 bases between them.

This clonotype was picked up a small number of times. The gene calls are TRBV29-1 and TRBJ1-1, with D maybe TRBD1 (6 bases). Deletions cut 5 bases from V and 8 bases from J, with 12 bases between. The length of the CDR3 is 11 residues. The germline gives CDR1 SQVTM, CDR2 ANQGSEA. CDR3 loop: CSVTSGTEAFF. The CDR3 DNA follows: TGCAGCGTTACGTCCGGGACAGAAGCTTTCTTT.

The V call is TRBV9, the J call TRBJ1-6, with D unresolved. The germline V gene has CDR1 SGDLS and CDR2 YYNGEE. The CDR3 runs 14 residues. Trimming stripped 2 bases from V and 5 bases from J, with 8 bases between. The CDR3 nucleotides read TGTGCCAGCAGCGTGGGCGAGGATAATTCACCCCTCCACTTT. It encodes CASSVGEDNSPLHF.

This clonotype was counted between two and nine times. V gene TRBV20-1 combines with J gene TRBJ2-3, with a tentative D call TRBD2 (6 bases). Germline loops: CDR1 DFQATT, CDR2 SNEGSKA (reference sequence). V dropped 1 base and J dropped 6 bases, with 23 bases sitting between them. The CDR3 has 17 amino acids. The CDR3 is CSARAPGTSLLGDTQYF. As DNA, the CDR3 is TGCAGTGCTAGAGCCCCAGGGACTTCCCTACTGGGGGATACGCAGTATTTT.

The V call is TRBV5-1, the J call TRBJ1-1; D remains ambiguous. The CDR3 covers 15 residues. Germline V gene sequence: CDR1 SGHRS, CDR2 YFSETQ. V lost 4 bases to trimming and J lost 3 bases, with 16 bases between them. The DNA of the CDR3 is TGCGCCAGCAGCACGCTCGCGGCGGACGACACTGAAGCTTTCTTT. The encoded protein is CASSTLAADDTEAFF.

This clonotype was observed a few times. DNA of the CDR3: TGTGCCAGCAGTGGGGGGCGCGCCGGGGAGCTGTTTTTT. It yields the protein CASSGGRAGELFF. The V gene is TRBV6-1, the J gene TRBJ2-2; a weak D match, TRBD1 (6 bases). Germline CDR1 reads MNHNS; CDR2 reads SASEGT. Trimming removed 4 bases at V and 6 bases at J, with 9 bases between. This CDR3 is 13 amino acids long.

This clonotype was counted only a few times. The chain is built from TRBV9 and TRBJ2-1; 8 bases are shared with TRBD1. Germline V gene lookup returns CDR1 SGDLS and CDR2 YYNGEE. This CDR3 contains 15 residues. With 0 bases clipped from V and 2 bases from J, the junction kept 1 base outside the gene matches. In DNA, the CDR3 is TGTGCCAGCAGCGTAGCAGGGGGCACCTACAATGAGCAGTTCTTC. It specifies CASSVAGGTYNEQFF.

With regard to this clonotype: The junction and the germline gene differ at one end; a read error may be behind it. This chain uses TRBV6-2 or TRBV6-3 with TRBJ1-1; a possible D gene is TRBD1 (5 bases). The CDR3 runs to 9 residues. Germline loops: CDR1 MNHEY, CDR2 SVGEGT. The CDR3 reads CASSYLTVF. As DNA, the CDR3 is TGTGCCAGCAGTTACTTGACAGTTTTT.

CDR3 region: CATGGADGYTF. The CDR3 nucleotides are TGTGCCACCGGGGGCGCCGATGGCTACACCTTC. The chain is built from TRBV24-1 and TRBJ1-2; D may be TRBD1 (6 bases). This CDR3 is 11 amino acids long. Trimming stripped 9 bases from V and 6 bases from J, with 10 bases between. From germline, CDR1 is KGHDR and CDR2 SFDVKD.

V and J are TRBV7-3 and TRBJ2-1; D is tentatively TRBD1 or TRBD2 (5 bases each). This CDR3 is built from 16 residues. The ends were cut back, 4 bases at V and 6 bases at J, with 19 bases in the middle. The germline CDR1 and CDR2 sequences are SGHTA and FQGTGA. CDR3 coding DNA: TGTGCCAGCAGCTACACCGGGACCCGAACTGTCAATGAGCAGTTCTTC. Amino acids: CASSYTGTRTVNEQFF.

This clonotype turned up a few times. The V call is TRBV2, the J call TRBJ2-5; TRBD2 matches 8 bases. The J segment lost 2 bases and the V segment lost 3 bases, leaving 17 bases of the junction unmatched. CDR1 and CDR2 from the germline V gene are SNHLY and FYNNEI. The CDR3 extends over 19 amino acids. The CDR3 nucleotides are TGTGCCAGCAGTGATGCTGGGGTGCGGTGGACTAGCTGGCAAGAGACCCAGTACTTC. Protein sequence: CASSDAGVRWTSWQETQYF. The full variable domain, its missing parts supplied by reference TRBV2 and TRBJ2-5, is EPEVTQTPSHQVTQMGQEVILRCVPISNHLYFYWYRQILGQKVEFLVSFYNNEISEKSEIFDDQFSVERPDGSNFTLKIRSTKLEDSAMYFCASSDAGVRWTSWQETQYFGPGTRLLVL.